A selection of T cell receptor beta chains follows, all from one sample in a study of identical twins. TCRdb called the 5' RACE reads again in MiXCR, with one record for every CDR3 protein. This sample has fewer than 550,000 distinct CDR3 sequences, with 13% to 15% found just once. The data also belong to a second study, concerning yellow fever vaccine responses in identical twins.

The source material was CD4+ T cells sorted from blood. These receptors all stem from a woman under 30 in good health. Both conserved end residues are part of each CDR3.

v_call	j_call	cdr3_aa
TRBV7-8	TRBJ1-5	CASSLLDLRNQPQHF
TRBV5-5	TRBJ2-1	CASSQRLAGGENEQFF
TRBV5-1	TRBJ2-4	CASSLGYEGTRDF
TRBV11-1	TRBJ2-2	CASSLYDTGELFF
TRBV10-3	TRBJ2-7	CAIGSSYEQYF
TRBV20-1	TRBJ1-1	CSAIDRGPEAFF
TRBV4-1	TRBJ1-2	CASSQDRNRGYYGYTF
TRBV19	TRBJ2-1	CASSPLGLAGHEQFF
TRBV10-3	TRBJ2-7	CAISRQDEWNEQYF
TRBV6-4	TRBJ2-1	CASSARDSLEQFF
TRBV6-1	TRBJ2-2	CASGTGSGELFF
TRBV2	TRBJ2-1	CASSEAGVLAGGNEQFF
TRBV12-3/TRBV12-4	TRBJ1-6	CASRTGSGGSPLHF
TRBV20-1	TRBJ2-3	CSARVPGLAFPTSTDTQYF
TRBV20-1	TRBJ2-5	CRARDGAGGETQYF